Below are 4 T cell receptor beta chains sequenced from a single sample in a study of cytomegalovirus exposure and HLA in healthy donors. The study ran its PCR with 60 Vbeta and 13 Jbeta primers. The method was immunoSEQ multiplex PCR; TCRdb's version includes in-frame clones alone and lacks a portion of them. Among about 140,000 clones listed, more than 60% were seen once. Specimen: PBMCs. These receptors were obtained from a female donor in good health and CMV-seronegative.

CDR3 coding DNA: TGTGCCAGCAGCCAAGATAGATTCCAGCCCCAGCATTTT. Protein sequence: CASSQDRFQPQHF. This rearrangement joins TRBV14 to TRBJ1-5, with D hard to call. The CDR3 runs 13 residues. Germline V gene data show CDR1 as SGHDN and CDR2 as FVKESK. V lost 0 bases and J lost 7, with 7 bases in between.

CDR3 DNA sequence: TGTGCCAGCACTCTCGGGGGGCAAGGCACCGGGGAGCTGTTTTTT. Protein sequence: CASTLGGQGTGELFF. The V gene is TRBV7-3, the J gene TRBJ2-2, with D possibly matching TRBD2 (7 bases). CDR1 and CDR2 from the germline V gene are SGHTA and FQGTGA. The CDR3 runs to 15 residues. Trimming left V 7 bases short and J 4 bases short, with 16 bases between.

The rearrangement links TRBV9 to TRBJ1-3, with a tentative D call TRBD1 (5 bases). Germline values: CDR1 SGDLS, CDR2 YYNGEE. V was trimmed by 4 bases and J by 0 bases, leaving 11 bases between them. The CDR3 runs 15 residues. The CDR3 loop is CASSPKGPSGNTIYF. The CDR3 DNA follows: TGTGCCAGCAGCCCCAAGGGGCCCTCTGGAAACACCATATATTTT.

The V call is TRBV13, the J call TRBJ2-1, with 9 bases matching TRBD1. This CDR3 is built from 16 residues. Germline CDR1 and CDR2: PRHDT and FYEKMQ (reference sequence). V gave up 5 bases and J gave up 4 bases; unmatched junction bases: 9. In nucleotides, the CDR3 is TGTGCCAGCAGCCCACAGGGGGCCGGGGGTTACAATGAGCAGTTCTTC. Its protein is CASSPQGAGGYNEQFF.